The clone carrying this T cell receptor (beta chain) was seen just once. No antigen is known for it. The data are from a study of T cell responses to AZD1222 COVID-19 vaccine. About the study: Investigators merged groups given second doses at roughly 4 or roughly 12 weeks. The study's findings and limits: Spike-wide coverage was observed for vaccine-associated CD4 TCRs, with dominant responses at 160-218 and 743-854. Most donors were white British and more were female, and clonal diversity was possibly underestimated.

From germline, CDR1 is DFQATT and CDR2 SNEGSKA (reference sequence). Trimming took off 3 bases at V and 0 bases at J, with 11 bases between the two ends. There are 14 residues in the CDR3. Only in-frame clones appear in the TCRdb table, and some are missing; sequencing was by immunoSEQ multiplex PCR. The table has approximately 130,000 clones, roughly 93% seen once. The sample consisted of peripheral blood, taken on day 0 of AZD1222 vaccination. This TCR came from an adult in good health. The J gene is TRBJ1-2, the V gene TRBV20-1; no reliable D call. The CDR3 DNA reads TGCAGTGCTAGTCTGATCCCTCCTAACTATGGCTACACCTTC. Its protein product is CSASLIPPNYGYTF.